This passage covers 18 T cell receptor beta chains from one sample sequenced in a study of blood T cells in healthy people across ages. The authors ran a second PCR of about 7 to 11 cycles using a sample-barcoded 5' primer and a J-beta primer mix. TCRdb recomputed calls from the 5' RACE reads with MiXCR, one row per CDR3 protein. The data show 1.5 million to 2 million distinct CDR3 sequences, with around 40% seen just once and 20% to 25% held by the top ten. Sequences were obtained from blood. The source of these receptors is a human donor in good health.

For this clonotype: An end of the junction differs from the germline gene, which may be a read error. The gene calls are TRBV4-3 and TRBJ2-3; TRBD2 matches 11 bases. The CDR3 has 16 residues. Germline assignment: CDR1 LGHNA and CDR2 YSLEER. DNA for the CDR3: TGCGCCGGCAGCCAAGATTTAGCGGGGGGGAAAGATACGCAGTATTTT. Amino acid sequence: CAGSQDLAGGKDTQYF.

This clonotype showed up just a few times. V is TRBV28 and J is TRBJ1-2; 9 bases line up with TRBD1. Germline lookup yields CDR1 MDHEN and CDR2 SYDVKM. This CDR3 is 14 amino acids long. V shed 3 bases and J 8 bases; nucleotides not matched to a gene: 7. CDR3 residues: CASSLWDRVYGYTF. The DNA of the CDR3 is TGTGCCAGCAGTTTGTGGGACAGGGTTTACGGCTACACCTTC.

The chain uses TRBV7-2 and TRBJ2-4; unclear D gene. The J call is uncertain, as TRBJ2-7 better fits the DNA end. This CDR3 is built from 13 residues. Germline assignment: CDR1 SGHTA and CDR2 FQGNSA. The CDR3, as DNA: TGTGCCAGCAGCTCGCCCCCGCAATACGAGCAGTACTTC. It specifies CASSSPPQYEQYF.

The chain carries TRBV5-1 and TRBJ2-5; D remains ambiguous. Trimming removed 1 base at V and 5 bases at J, with 15 bases between. Per the germline V gene, CDR1 is SGHRS and CDR2 is YFSETQ. The CDR3 loop spans 15 amino acids. The CDR3 DNA reads as TGCGCCAGCAGCTTGCTGGGGTCCCCCTATGAGACCCAGTACTTC. Translating it yields CASSLLGSPYETQYF.

The chain employs TRBV29-1 and TRBJ1-1, with no clear D. The germline V gene has CDR1 SQVTM and CDR2 ANQGSEA. Between the trimmed V and J ends, which lost 6 bases and 0 bases, there was a span of 11 bases. The CDR3 sequence is 13 residues long. DNA of the CDR3: TGCAGCGTCAAACAGAGACTGAACACTGAAGCTTTCTTT. This codes for CSVKQRLNTEAFF. The entire variable domain, with the rest obtained from reference TRBV29-1 and TRBJ1-1, is as follows: SAVISQKPSRDICQRGTSLTIQCQVDSQVTMMFWYRQQPGQSLTLIATANQGSEATYESGFVIDKFPISRPNLTFSTLTVSNMSPEDSSIYLCSVKQRLNTEAFFGQGTRLTVV.

The sample holds a few counts of this clonotype. The rearrangement links TRBV29-1 to TRBJ2-7; D unclear. The CDR3 spans 13 residues. The germline CDR1 and CDR2 sequences are SQVTM and ANQGSEA. Trimming took 3 bases from V and 1 from J, leaving 10 bases between them. This CDR3 reads CSVDSPLSYEQYF. CDR3 coding DNA: TGCAGCGTTGATTCCCCGTTATCCTACGAGCAGTACTTC.

This clonotype was observed a few times. The rearrangement links TRBV6-6 to TRBJ2-3; 7 bases are shared with TRBD1. The length of the CDR3 is 16 residues. Trimming at V came to 2 bases and at J to 2 bases, leaving 7 bases not matched to a gene. Germline loops: CDR1 MNHNY, CDR2 SVGAGI (reference sequence). The CDR3 DNA sequence: TGTGCCAGCAGTTACAAACCGGGACAGTACACAGATACGCAGTATTTT. The encoded protein is CASSYKPGQYTDTQYF.

This clonotype was counted only a few times. This chain connects TRBV4-1 to TRBJ2-3, with D perhaps assigned TRBD1 or TRBD2 (5 bases each). The V gene's germline CDR1 is MGHRA and CDR2 YSYEKL. There are 16 residues in the CDR3. V was clipped by 3 bases and J by 3 bases, with 16 bases between them. CDR3 coding DNA: TGCGCCAGCAGCCAGCCCGAGGGGCGTAGGACAGATACGCAGTATTTT. Its protein product is CASSQPEGRRTDTQYF.

CDR3 DNA: TGTGCCAGCAGCCAAATGGGACTAGCGGGGGCCAATGAGCAGTTCTTC. Translating it yields CASSQMGLAGANEQFF. The rearrangement joins TRBV3-1 to TRBJ2-1, with 14 nucleotides matching TRBD2. Germline CDR1 LGHDT, CDR2 YNNKEL (reference sequence). V shed 2 bases and J 6 bases; nucleotides not matched to a gene: 3. The CDR3 extends over 16 amino acids.

This clonotype was observed a few times. The chain couples TRBV6-1 to TRBJ2-5, with a tentative D call TRBD1 (6 bases). The germline V gene encodes CDR1 MNHNS and CDR2 SASEGT. The CDR3 spans 13 residues. The germline V and J ends were trimmed by 7 bases and 4 bases, with 13 bases remaining between them. DNA for the CDR3: TGTGCCAGCACTCGGACAGCACGAGAGACCCAGTACTTC. Translating it yields CASTRTARETQYF.

As to this clonotype: One end of the junction varies from germline; a read error may be responsible. The chain combines TRBV4-2 with TRBJ2-1, with D unclear. The CDR3 loop spans 13 amino acids. CDR1 and CDR2 from the germline V gene are LGHNA and YNFKEQ. The CDR3 bases are TGTGCCAGCAGCCAAGATCGGTACAATAAGCAGTTCTTC. The encoded protein is CASSQDRYNKQFF.

This clonotype came up a few times. The chain employs TRBV4-3 and TRBJ1-2; the D gene is possibly TRBD1 (5 bases). The germline V and J ends were trimmed by 4 bases and 4 bases, with 10 bases remaining between them. This CDR3 spans 13 amino acids. The V gene's germline CDR1 is LGHNA and CDR2 YSLEER. CDR3 coding DNA: TGCGCCAGCAGCCCCTGGGGACTCTATGGCTACACCTTC. Translation gives CASSPWGLYGYTF.

The CDR3 spells CSATQGAWTEAFF. The CDR3 coding sequence is TGCAGTGCTACGCAGGGGGCATGGACTGAAGCTTTCTTT. V gene TRBV20-1 combines with J gene TRBJ1-1; 8 bases match TRBD1. This CDR3 has 13 residues. The germline gives CDR1 DFQATT, CDR2 SNEGSKA (reference sequence). V gave up 4 bases and J gave up 5 bases; unmatched junction bases: 6.

The chain is built from TRBV7-9 and TRBJ1-1, with D unclear. Trimming removed 5 bases at V and 1 base at J, with 17 bases between. CDR3 length: 16 residues. Germline V CDR1 and CDR2: SEHNR, FQNEAQ (reference sequence). The CDR3 sequence: CASSPLGWQRNTEAFF. For the CDR3, the DNA is TGTGCCAGCAGCCCCCTTGGGTGGCAGAGGAACACTGAAGCTTTCTTT.

The V and J genes are TRBV20-1 and TRBJ2-5, with D hard to call. This CDR3 spans 12 amino acids. Trimming removed 3 bases from V and 4 bases from J, with 9 bases in between. CDR1 DFQATT and CDR2 SNEGSKA come from the germline V gene (reference sequence). The CDR3 DNA sequence: TGCAGTGCTAGTAGGCTGCTAGAGACCCAGTACTTC. It specifies CSASRLLETQYF.

This chain connects TRBV5-1 to TRBJ2-5, with 8 nucleotides matching TRBD1. The assigned J gene may be wrong: the sequence end matches TRBJ2-7 better. The CDR3 consists of 16 residues. The germline V gene encodes CDR1 SGHRS and CDR2 YFSETQ. DNA of the CDR3: TGCGCCAGCAGCTTTGGTCCCGGGACAGGAACGAACGAGCAGTACTTC. This sequence encodes CASSFGPGTGTNEQYF.

This clonotype was found a few times. This chain links TRBV21-1 with TRBJ1-1; the table's D call, TRBD1, was not checked against the DNA. TRBV21-1 is deemed a pseudogene. CDR3 length equals 16 residues. In nucleotides, the CDR3 is TGTGCCAGCAGCAAAAGGACAGGGTTGTGGTACACTGAAGCTTTCTTT. As protein: CASSKRTGLWYTEAFF.

The J gene is TRBJ2-1, the V gene TRBV29-1, with 8 positions matching TRBD1. The germline V gene has CDR1 SQVTM and CDR2 ANQGSEA. The CDR3 spans 16 residues. V lost 0 bases to trimming and J lost 5 bases; unmatched junction nucleotides: 9. The DNA of the CDR3 is TGCAGCGTTGAAGATTTGGGACAGGTAACCCACAATGAGCAGTTCTTC. It translates to CSVEDLGQVTHNEQFF.